This T cell receptor beta chain was identified during a study of vaccination and CD4 T cells after COVID-19. The V and J ends lost 1 base and 7 bases respectively, with 8 bases between them. From germline, CDR1 is SGHAT and CDR2 FQNNGV. The CDR3 consists of 12 residues. This clonotype turned up a few times. The antigen is not known. Study findings and constraints: In convalescent patients, 304 of 307 vaccine-specific clones were mono-reactive for SARS-CoV-2 spike.

Regarding treatment: roughly 11-day PBMC culture with coronavirus spike peptide pools or control peptides (ViraFEST assay). ViraFEST sequenced TCRs after peptide-pool expansion of antigen-specific T cells. At the Johns Hopkins FTIC core, DNA taken from cultured CD4+ T cells was sequenced by way of the Oncomine TCR Beta short-read assay. The source of extracted genomic DNA was cultured CD4+ T cells. TCRdb re-called the PCR reads with MiXCR, one entry per CDR3 protein. In the table there are 5,800 or so distinct CDR3 sequences, about 70% of which are singletons. The clonotype originates from a human donor who had recovered from COVID-19. J is TRBJ2-7 and V is TRBV11-2; D is unclear. Material: CD4+ T cells from blood, cultured in vitro. The CDR3 loop reads CASSLVFGEQYF. In DNA, the CDR3 is TGTGCCAGCAGCTTAGTGTTCGGGGAGCAGTACTTC.